This T cell receptor (beta chain) came from a study of T cell clonotyping in hematopoietic cell transplantation. As for the study in general: Recipients' pretransplant samples followed cytoreduction. The study's findings and limits: No sorting was done, leaving CD4 and CD8 contributions mixed. Recipient TCR diversity dropped after transplant; expanded clonotypes rose from day 30 to 180.

As to this clone: Its antigen is undetermined.

This CDR3 contains 12 residues. Germline CDR1 reads GTSNPN; CDR2 reads SVGIG (reference sequence). Trimming stripped 0 bases from V and 6 bases from J, with 8 bases between. Assay used: immunoSEQ multiplex PCR; TCRdb lists only in-frame clones, some missing. The sample includes some 30,000 clones, around three quarters seen only once; the top ten take 6% to 8%. As to time point: recipient sample about 28 days before transplant, after cytoreduction. Recipient blood drawn about 28 days pretransplant and days 30, 100, 180 after. The receptor was isolated from a woman in her 30s with chronic myeloid leukemia. Some clones in this sample may be carry-over from other donors' samples. The chain has TRBV30 and TRBJ1-2, with D unclear. Specimen: peripheral blood mononuclear cells, collected before stem cell transplant. CDR3 sequence (DNA): TGTGCCTGGAGTGTACGGCAGAATGGCTACACCTTC. This translates into CAWSVRQNGYTF.